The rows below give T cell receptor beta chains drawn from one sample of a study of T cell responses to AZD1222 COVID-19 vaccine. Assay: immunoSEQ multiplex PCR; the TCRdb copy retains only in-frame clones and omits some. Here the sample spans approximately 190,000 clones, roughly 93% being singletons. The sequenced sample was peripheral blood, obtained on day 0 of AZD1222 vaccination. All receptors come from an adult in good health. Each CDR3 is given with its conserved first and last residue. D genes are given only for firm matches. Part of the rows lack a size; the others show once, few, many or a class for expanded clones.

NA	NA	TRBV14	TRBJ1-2	CASSPQLVETHGYTF	TGTGCCAGCAGCCCCCAACTCGTGGAGACCCATGGCTACACCTTC
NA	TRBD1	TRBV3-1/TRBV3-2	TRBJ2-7	CASSQAGQLSYEQYF	TGTGCCAGCAGCCAAGCGGGACAGTTGTCCTACGAGCAGTACTTC
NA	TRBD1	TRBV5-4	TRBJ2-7	CASRPWTGNDEQYF	TGTGCCAGCAGACCTTGGACAGGGAACGACGAGCAGTACTTC
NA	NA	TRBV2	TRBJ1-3	CASSEADLLGRIKGNTIYF	TGTGCCAGCAGTGAAGCCGATCTCTTGGGGCGAATAAAAGGAAACACCATATATTTT
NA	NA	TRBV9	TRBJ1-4	CASSVDPATNEKLFF	TGTGCCAGCAGCGTGGACCCAGCAACTAATGAAAAACTGTTTTTT
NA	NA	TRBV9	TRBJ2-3	CASSVGRVRDTQYF	TGTGCCAGCAGCGTAGGACGGGTAAGAGATACGCAGTATTTT
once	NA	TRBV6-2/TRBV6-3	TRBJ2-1	CASSHAYNEQFF	TGTGCCAGCAGTCATGCCTACAATGAGCAGTTCTTC
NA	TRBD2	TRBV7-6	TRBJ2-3	CASSLVVAGGFTDTQYF	TGTGCCAGCAGCTTAGTAGTGGCGGGGGGTTTCACAGATACGCAGTATTTT
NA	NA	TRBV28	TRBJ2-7	CASSFPTVAYEQYF	TGTGCCAGCAGTTTTCCGACGGTGGCCTACGAGCAGTACTTC
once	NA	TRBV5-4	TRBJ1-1	CASSFGGGNTEAFF	TGTGCCAGCAGCTTTGGTGGGGGAAACACTGAAGCTTTCTTT
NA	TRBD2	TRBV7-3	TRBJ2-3	CASSLTGGGAEDTQYF	TGTGCCAGCAGCTTAACTGGCGGGGGGGCCGAAGATACGCAGTATTTT